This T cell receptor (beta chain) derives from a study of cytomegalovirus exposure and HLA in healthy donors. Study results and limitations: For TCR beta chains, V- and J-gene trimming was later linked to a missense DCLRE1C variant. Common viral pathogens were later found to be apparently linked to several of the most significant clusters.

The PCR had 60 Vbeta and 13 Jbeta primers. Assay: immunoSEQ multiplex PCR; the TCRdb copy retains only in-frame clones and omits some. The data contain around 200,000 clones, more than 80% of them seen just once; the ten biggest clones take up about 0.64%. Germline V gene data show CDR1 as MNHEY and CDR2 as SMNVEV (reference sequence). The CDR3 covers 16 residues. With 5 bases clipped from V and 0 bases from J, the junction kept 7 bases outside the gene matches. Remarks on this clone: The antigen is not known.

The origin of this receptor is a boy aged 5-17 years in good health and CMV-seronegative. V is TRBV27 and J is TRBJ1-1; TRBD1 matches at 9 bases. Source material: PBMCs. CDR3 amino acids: CASSRGTGLLNTEAFF. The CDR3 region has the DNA TGTGCCAGCAGTCGCGGGACAGGGTTATTGAACACTGAAGCTTTCTTT.